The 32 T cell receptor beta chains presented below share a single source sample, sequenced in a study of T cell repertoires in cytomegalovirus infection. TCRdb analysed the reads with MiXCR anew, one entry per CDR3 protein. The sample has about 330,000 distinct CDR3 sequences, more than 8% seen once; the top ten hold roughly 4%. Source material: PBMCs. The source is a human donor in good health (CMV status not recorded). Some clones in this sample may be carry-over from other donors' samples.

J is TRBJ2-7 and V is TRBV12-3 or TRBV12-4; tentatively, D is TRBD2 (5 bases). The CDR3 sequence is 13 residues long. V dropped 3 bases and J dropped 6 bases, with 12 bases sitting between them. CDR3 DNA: TGTGCCAGCAGTTTGGGTAGCGCTCCCGAGCAGTACTTC. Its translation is CASSLGSAPEQYF.

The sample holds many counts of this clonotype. In DNA form, the CDR3 reads TGTGCCAGCAGTACAACCACCGGGGAGCTGTTTTTT. Its protein is CASSTTTGELFF. The chain employs TRBV6-2 or TRBV6-3 and TRBJ2-2; D unresolved. The CDR3 has 12 residues. V lost 5 bases and J lost 4, with 5 bases in between. Germline CDR1 is MNHEY and CDR2 is SVGEGT.

The CDR3 here is CSAIDRLNNEQFF. In DNA, the CDR3 is TGCAGTGCTATCGACAGGTTAAACAATGAGCAGTTCTTC. The rearrangement links TRBV20-1 to TRBJ2-1; D is possibly TRBD1 (6 bases). Germline assignment: CDR1 DFQATT and CDR2 SNEGSKA (reference sequence). Trimming removed 4 bases from V and 5 bases from J, with 12 bases in between. The CDR3 is 13 amino acids.

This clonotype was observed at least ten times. The CDR3 loop reads CATSVLYRDGHYNEQFF. In nucleotides, the CDR3 is TGTGCCACCAGTGTCCTTTACAGGGACGGGCATTACAATGAGCAGTTCTTC. The chain couples TRBV24-1 to TRBJ2-1; a possible D gene is TRBD1 (6 bases). Germline assignment: CDR1 KGHDR and CDR2 SFDVKD. Trimming stripped 5 bases from V and 4 bases from J, with 20 bases between. The CDR3 has 17 amino acids.

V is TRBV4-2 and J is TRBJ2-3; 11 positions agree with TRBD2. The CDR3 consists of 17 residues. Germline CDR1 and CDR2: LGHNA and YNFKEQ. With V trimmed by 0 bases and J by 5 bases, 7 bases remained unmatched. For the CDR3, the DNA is TGTGCCAGCAGCCAAGATTGGGGGACTAGCGGACGAGATACGCAGTATTTT. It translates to CASSQDWGTSGRDTQYF.

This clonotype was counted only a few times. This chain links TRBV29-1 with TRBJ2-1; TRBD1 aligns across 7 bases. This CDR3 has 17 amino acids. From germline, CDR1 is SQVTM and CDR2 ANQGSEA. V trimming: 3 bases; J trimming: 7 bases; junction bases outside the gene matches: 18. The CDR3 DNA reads TGCAGCGTTGATGCCTCTACTTGGGACAGCGGAAATAATGAGCAGTTCTTC. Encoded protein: CSVDASTWDSGNNEQFF.

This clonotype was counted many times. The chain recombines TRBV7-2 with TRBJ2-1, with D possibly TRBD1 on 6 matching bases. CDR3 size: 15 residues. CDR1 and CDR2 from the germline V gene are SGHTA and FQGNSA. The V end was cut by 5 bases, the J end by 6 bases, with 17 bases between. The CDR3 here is CASSPRTGILNEQFF. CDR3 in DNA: TGTGCCAGCAGCCCTCGCACAGGGATTCTCAATGAGCAGTTCTTC.

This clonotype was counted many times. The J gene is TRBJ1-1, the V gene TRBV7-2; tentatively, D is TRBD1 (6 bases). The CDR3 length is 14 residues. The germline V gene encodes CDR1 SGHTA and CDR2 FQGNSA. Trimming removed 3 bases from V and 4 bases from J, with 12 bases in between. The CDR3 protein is CASSLLQGSTEAFF. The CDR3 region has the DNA TGTGCCAGCAGCTTGCTACAGGGAAGCACTGAAGCTTTCTTT.

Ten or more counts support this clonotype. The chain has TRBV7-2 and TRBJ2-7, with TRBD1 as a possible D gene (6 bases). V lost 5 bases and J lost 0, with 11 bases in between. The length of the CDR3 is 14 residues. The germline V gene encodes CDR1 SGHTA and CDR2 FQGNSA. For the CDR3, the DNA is TGTGCCAGCAGCAAAAGACAGGCCTCCTACGAGCAGTACTTC. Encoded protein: CASSKRQASYEQYF. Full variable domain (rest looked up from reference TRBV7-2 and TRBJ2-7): GAGVSQSPSNKVTEKGKDVELRCDPISGHTALYWYRQSLGQGLEFLIYFQGNSAPDKSGLPSDRFSAERTGGSVSTLTIQRTQQEDSAVYLCASSKRQASYEQYFGPGTRLTVT.

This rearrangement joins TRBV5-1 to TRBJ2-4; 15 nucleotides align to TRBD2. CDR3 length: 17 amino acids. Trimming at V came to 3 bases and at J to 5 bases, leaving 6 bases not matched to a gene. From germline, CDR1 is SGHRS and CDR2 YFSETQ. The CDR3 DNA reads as TGCGCCAGCAGCTCTGGGACTAGCGGGGGGTCCGAAAACATTCAGTACTTC. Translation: CASSSGTSGGSENIQYF.

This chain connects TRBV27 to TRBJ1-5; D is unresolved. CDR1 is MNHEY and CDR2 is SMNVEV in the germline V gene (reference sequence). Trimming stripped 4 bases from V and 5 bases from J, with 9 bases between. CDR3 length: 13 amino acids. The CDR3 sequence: CASSWTSYQPQHF. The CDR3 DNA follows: TGTGCCAGCAGTTGGACCTCATATCAGCCCCAGCATTTT.

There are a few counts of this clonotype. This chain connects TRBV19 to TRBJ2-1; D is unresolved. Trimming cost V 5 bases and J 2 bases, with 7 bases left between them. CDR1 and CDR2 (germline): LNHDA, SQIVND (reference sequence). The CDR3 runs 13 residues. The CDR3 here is CASSYQTYNEQFF. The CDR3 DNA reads TGTGCCAGTAGTTACCAAACCTACAATGAGCAGTTCTTC.

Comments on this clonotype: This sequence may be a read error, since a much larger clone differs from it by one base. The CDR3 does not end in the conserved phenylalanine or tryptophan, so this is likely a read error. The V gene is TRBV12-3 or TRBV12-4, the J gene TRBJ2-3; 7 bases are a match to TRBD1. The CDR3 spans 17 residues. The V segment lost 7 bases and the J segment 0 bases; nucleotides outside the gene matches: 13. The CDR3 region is CASTTRTGPSSTDTQYL. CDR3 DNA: TGTGCCAGCACCACTAGGACAGGCCCTTCTAGCACAGATACGCAGTATTTG.

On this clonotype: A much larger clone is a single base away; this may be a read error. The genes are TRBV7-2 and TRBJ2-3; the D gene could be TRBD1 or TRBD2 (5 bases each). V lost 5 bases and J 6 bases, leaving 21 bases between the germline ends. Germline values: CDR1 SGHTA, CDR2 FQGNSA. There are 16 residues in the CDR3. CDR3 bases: TGTGCCAGCAGCCTTTTCTCGTCGGGGCCGGGGGATACGCAGTATTTT. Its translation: CASSLFSSGPGDTQYF. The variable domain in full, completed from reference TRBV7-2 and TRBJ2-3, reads GAGVSQSPSNKVTEKGKDVELRCDPISGHTALYWYRQSLGQGLEFLIYFQGNSAPDKSGLPSDRFSAERTGGSVSTLTIQRTQQEDSAVYLCASSLFSSGPGDTQYFGPGTRLTVL.

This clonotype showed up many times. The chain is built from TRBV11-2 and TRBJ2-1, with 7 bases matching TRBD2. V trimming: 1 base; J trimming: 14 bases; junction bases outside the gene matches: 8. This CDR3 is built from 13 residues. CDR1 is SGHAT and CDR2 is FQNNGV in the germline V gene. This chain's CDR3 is CASSLGSSGREFF. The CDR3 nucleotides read TGTGCCAGCAGCTTAGGGTCTAGCGGAAGGGAGTTCTTC.

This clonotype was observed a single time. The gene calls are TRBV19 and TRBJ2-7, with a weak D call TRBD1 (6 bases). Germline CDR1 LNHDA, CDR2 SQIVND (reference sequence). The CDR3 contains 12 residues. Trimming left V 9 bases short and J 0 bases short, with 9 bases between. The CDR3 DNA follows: TGTGCCAGCGGACAGAGCTCCTACGAGCAGTACTTC. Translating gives CASGQSSYEQYF. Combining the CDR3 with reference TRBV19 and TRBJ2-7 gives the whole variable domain DGGITQSPKYLFRKEGQNVTLSCEQNLNHDAMYWYRQDPGQGLRLIYYSQIVNDFQKGDIAEGYSVSREKKESFPLTVTSAQKNPTAFYLCASGQSSYEQYFGPGTRLTVT.

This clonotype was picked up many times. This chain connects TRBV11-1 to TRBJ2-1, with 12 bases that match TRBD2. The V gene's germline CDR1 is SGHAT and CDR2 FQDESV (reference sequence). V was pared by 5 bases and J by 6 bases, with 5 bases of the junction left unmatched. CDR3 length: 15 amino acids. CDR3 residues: CASSVLAGGPNEQFF. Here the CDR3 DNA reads TGTGCCAGCAGCGTCCTAGCGGGGGGGCCCAATGAGCAGTTCTTC.

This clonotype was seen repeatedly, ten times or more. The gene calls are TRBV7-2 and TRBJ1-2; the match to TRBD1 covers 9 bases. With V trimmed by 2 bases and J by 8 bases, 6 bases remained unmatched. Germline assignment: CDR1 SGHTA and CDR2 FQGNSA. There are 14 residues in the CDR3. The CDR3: CASSLKQGAPGYTF. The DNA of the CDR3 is TGTGCCAGCAGCTTAAAACAGGGGGCGCCGGGCTACACCTTC.

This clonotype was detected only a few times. CDR3 sequence (DNA): TGTGCCAGCAGTTTATACCCCAGGGGATTCTCCTACGAGCAGTACTTC. Translating gives CASSLYPRGFSYEQYF. V gene TRBV28 combines with J gene TRBJ2-7, with a possible D match to TRBD1 (6 bases). The germline CDR1 and CDR2 sequences are MDHEN and SYDVKM. This CDR3 has 16 amino acids. V was cut by 1 base and J by 0 bases, with 13 bases left in between.

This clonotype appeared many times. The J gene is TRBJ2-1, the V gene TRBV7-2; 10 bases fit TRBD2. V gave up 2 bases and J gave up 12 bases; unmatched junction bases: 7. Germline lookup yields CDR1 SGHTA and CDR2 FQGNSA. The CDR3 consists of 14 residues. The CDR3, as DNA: TGTGCCAGCAGCTTAAACGGCCGACTAGCGGGGCAGTTCTTC. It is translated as CASSLNGRLAGQFF.

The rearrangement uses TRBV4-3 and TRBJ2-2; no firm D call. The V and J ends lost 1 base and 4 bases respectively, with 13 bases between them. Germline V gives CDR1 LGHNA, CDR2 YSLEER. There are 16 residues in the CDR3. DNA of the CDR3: TGCGCCAGCAGCCAAGGGGCAGCAACGGGCACCGGGGAGCTGTTTTTT. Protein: CASSQGAATGTGELFF.

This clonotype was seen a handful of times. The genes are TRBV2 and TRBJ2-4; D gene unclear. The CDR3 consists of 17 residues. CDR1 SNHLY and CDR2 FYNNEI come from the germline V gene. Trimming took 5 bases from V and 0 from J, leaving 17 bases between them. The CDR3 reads CASSSLPESLAKNIQYF. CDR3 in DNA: TGTGCCAGCAGTTCCCTACCCGAGAGTTTAGCCAAAAACATTCAGTACTTC.

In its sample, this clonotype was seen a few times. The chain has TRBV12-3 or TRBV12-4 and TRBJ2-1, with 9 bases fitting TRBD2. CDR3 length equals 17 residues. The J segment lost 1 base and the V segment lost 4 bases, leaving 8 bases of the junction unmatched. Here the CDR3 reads CASSSWSGGRSYNEQFF. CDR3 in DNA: TGTGCCAGCAGTTCCTGGAGCGGGGGGAGATCCTACAATGAGCAGTTCTTC.

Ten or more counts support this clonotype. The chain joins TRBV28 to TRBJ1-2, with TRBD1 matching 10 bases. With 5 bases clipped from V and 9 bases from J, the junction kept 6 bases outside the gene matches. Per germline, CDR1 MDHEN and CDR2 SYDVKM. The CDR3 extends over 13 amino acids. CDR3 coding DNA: TGTGCCAGCAGTACGGGACAGGGGTTAAGCTACACCTTC. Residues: CASSTGQGLSYTF.

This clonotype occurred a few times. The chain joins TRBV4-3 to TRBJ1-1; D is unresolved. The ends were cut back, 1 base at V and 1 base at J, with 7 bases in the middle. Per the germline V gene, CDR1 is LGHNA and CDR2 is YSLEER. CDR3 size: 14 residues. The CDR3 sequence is CASSQGRENTEAFF. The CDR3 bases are TGCGCCAGCAGCCAAGGACGGGAGAACACTGAAGCTTTCTTT.

CDR3 in DNA: TGTGCCAGCAGCTTAGATTATGCTAGCGGGAGGGCCAATTACAATGAGCAGTTCTTC. Translated, it gives CASSLDYASGRANYNEQFF. The chain recombines TRBV11-2 with TRBJ2-1, with 12 nucleotides matching TRBD2. The trim removed 0 bases at V and 4 bases at J, leaving 10 bases unmatched. CDR1 and CDR2 from the germline V gene are SGHAT and FQNNGV. The CDR3 runs to 19 residues.

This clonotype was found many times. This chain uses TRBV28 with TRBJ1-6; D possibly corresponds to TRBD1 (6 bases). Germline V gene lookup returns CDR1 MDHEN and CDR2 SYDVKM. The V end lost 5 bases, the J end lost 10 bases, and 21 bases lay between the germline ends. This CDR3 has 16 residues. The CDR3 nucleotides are TGTGCCAGCAGTCTTCCTTTCTGGCAGGGGAGATCACCCCTCCACTTT. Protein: CASSLPFWQGRSPLHF.

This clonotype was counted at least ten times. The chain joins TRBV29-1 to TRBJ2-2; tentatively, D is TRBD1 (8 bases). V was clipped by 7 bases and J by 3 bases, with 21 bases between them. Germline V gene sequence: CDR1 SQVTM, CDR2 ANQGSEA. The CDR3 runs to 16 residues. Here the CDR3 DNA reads TGCAGCGCCAAGGGAGGGACAGGCCGCGACACCGGGGAGCTGTTTTTT. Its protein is CSAKGGTGRDTGELFF.

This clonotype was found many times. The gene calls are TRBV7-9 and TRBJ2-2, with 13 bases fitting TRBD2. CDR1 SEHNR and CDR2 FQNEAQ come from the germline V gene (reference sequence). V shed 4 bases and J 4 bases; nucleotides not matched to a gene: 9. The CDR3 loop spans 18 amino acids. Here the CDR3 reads CASSSEGTSGISTGELFF. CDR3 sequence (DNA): TGTGCCAGCAGCTCGGAAGGGACTAGCGGGATTTCCACCGGGGAGCTGTTTTTT.

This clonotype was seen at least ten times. DNA of the CDR3: TGTGCCAGCAGCTTCACCACCGGGAGCACCGGGGAGCTGTTTTTT. It translates to CASSFTTGSTGELFF. This sequence joins TRBV7-2 and TRBJ2-2, with D possibly being TRBD2 (6 bases). The V gene's germline CDR1 is SGHTA and CDR2 FQGNSA. The length of the CDR3 is 15 residues. V was shortened by 3 bases and J by 4 bases, with 12 bases between the two germline ends.

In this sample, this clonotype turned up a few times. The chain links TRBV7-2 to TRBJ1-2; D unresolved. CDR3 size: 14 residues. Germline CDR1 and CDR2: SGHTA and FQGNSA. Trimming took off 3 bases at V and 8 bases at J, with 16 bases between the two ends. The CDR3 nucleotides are TGTGCCAGCAGCTTCCCCGGGGAGGGTTGGGGCTACACCTTC. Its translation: CASSFPGEGWGYTF.

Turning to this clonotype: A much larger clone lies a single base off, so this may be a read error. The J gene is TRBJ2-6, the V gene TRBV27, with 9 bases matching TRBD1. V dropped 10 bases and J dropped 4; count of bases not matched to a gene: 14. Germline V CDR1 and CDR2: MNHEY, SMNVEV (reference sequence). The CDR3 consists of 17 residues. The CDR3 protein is CANRERRTGDGANVLTF. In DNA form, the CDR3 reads TGTGCCAACAGGGAACGACGGACAGGGGACGGGGCCAACGTCCTGACTTTC. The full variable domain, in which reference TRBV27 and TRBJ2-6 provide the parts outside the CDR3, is EAQVTQNPRYLITVTGKKLTVTCSQNMNHEYMSWYRQDPGLGLRQIYYSMNVEVTDKGDVPEGYKVSRKEKRNFPLILESPSPNQTSLYFCANRERRTGDGANVLTFGAGSRLTVL.